This T cell receptor beta chain derives from a study of OX40 agonist ivuxolimab in advanced cancers. Across the whole study: Three patients showed partial responses: one hepatocellular carcinoma and two cutaneous melanoma cases. Study conclusions and caveats: Some nonresponders likewise displayed low normalized T-cell clonal expansion. Circulating CD4+ and CD8+ T cells showed clonal expansion by week 6 at 0.1 to 3.0 mg/kg. The antigen specificity of the peripheral T cells (those that were expanded) was not determined.

The CDR3 has 11 amino acids. Germline CDR1 MNHEY, CDR2 SVGAGI. V was clipped by 8 bases and J by 2 bases, with 5 bases between them. Only in-frame clones appear in the TCRdb table, and some are missing; sequencing was by immunoSEQ multiplex PCR. The sample contains 85,000 to 130,000 clones, 90% of which appear only once. About this clone itself: No antigen is known for it.

The chain carries TRBV6-5 and TRBJ2-3; D is unresolved. The sample consisted of CD4+ or CD8+ T cells sorted from blood, taken in a trial of the OX40 agonist ivuxolimab. The source of this sequence is an adult with an advanced solid tumor such as melanoma, head and neck, liver or kidney cancer. The CDR3 reads CASGFTDTQYF. CDR3 sequence (DNA): TGTGCCAGCGGGTTCACAGATACGCAGTATTTT.